This T cell receptor beta chain was retrieved from a study of blood T cell repertoires in COVID-19. Overall study context: From T cells, B-cell-depleted T cells, or PBMCs came the material, which was cDNA or gDNA.

Methods used by the authors: Amplification with reference gene primers provided the estimates of nucleated cell counts. Clones were read by immunoSEQ multiplex PCR, and TCRdb kept only the in-frame ones, dropping some. D and trimming come from the DNA, and the V and J calls and clone size come from that table. The data hold roughly 66,000 clones, with about 80% observed a single time. To note about this clone: Within the sample, other DNA sequences also encode this same CDR3.

The V segment lost 3 bases and the J segment 6 bases; nucleotides outside the gene matches: 4. The CDR3 spans 13 residues. Per germline, CDR1 KGHSH and CDR2 LQKENI. The sample consisted of peripheral blood. The V and J genes are TRBV18 and TRBJ1-2; the match to TRBD1 covers 7 bases. This clonotype was obtained from a woman in her sixties with acute or convalescent COVID-19. CDR3 loop: CASSPRQGDGYTF. The CDR3 coding sequence is TGTGCCAGCTCACCCCGGCAGGGGGATGGCTACACCTTC.